The rows below give T cell receptor beta chains drawn from one sample of a study of Ad26.COV2.S vaccination and SARS-CoV-2 variants. TCRdb's copy holds only in-frame clones and misses some; the assay was immunoSEQ multiplex PCR. The repertoire includes some 300,000 clones, 70% to 90% of them detected once, and 2.1% sits in the top ten. The input for sequencing was peripheral blood, taken in a trial of Ad26.COV2.S vaccine versus placebo. The receptors stem from a person aged 18-60 years who received the Ad26.COV2.S COVID-19 vaccine or a placebo. Each CDR3 is given with its conserved first and last residue. A D gene is named only where the DNA matches it firmly. Rows may omit the clone size; those that give it use once, few, many or a size class.

V,D,size,J,DNA,CDR3
TRBV5-1,TRBD1,-,TRBJ2-7,TGCGCCAGCAGCCCTGGGACAGGGCGCTACGAGCAGTACTTC,CASSPGTGRYEQYF
TRBV30,-,few,TRBJ2-3,TGTGCCTGGGGGATCACAGATACGCAGTATTTT,CAWGITDTQYF
TRBV30,TRBD2,-,TRBJ2-5,TGTGCCTGGAGTACGGTAGCGGGACCCCAAGAGACCCAGTACTTC,CAWSTVAGPQETQYF
TRBV2,-,-,TRBJ1-2,TGTGCCAGCAGTGAACAGCTAGTCACCGATGGCTACACCTTC,CASSEQLVTDGYTF
TRBV7-3,-,-,TRBJ2-6,TGTGCCAGCAGCTTTTCGGGGGCAGCCTTCGGGCCTAACTCTGGGGCCAACGTCCTGACTTTC,CASSFSGAAFGPNSGANVLTF
TRBV5-1,TRBD2,-,TRBJ2-2,TGCGCCAGCAGCTTGGGCGGGGGAGATTCCGGGGAGCTGTTTTTT,CASSLGGGDSGELFF
TRBV7-3,-,once,TRBJ2-1,TGTGCCAGCAGCTTAAGGTTCGGGACGGGCTCCTACAATGAGCAGTTCTTC,CASSLRFGTGSYNEQFF
TRBV5-4,-,-,TRBJ2-3,TGTGCCAGCAGCTTGTCTGGGGGGTACACAGATACGCAGTATTTT,CASSLSGGYTDTQYF
TRBV3-1/TRBV3-2,TRBD2,-,TRBJ2-7,TGTGCCAGCAGCCAAAGACTAGCGGGGCCCTACGAGCAGTACTTC,CASSQRLAGPYEQYF
TRBV10-3,-,-,TRBJ1-1,TGTGCCATCAGTGAGGCATCGTGGGCCGCCTTGAACACTGAAGCTTTCTTT,CAISEASWAALNTEAFF
TRBV10-3,TRBD1,-,TRBJ2-3,TGTGCCATCAGTGAGTCGACAGGGGGGACAGATACGCAGTATTTT,CAISESTGGTDTQYF
TRBV20-1,-,-,TRBJ2-7,TGCAGTGCTAGTAACAGGGGACTTTCCTACGAGCAGTACTTC,CSASNRGLSYEQYF
TRBV19,TRBD1,few,TRBJ1-5,TGTGCCAGTAGTACGACAGGGGGCAATCAGCCCCAGCATTTT,CASSTTGGNQPQHF
TRBV7-9,-,few,TRBJ1-1,TGTGCCAGCCGGACGTCCGAGAACACTGAAGCTTTCTTT,CASRTSENTEAFF
TRBV7-2,-,-,TRBJ2-3,TGTGCCAGCAGCCGGGCCATTACCTCAGATACGCAGTATTTT,CASSRAITSDTQYF
TRBV28,-,-,TRBJ1-5,TGTGCCAGCAGAATTGGGAGTCCTCTCAATCAGCCCCAGCATTTT,CASRIGSPLNQPQHF
TRBV28,-,-,TRBJ1-2,TGTGCCAGCAGTTTAGCGACAATTTATGGCTACACCTTC,CASSLATIYGYTF
TRBV29-1,TRBD2,-,TRBJ2-1,TGCAGCGTTGGGGGACTAGCGGGCAATGAGCAGTTCTTC,CSVGGLAGNEQFF
TRBV9,TRBD1,-,TRBJ1-6,TGTGCCAGCAGCGTCACGGGACAGAGTAATTCACCCCTCCACTTT,CASSVTGQSNSPLHF
TRBV18,-,once,TRBJ2-1,TGTGCCAGCCAACCCTCATCCCCGTTAATGAATGAGCAGTTCTTC,CASQPSSPLMNEQFF
TRBV28,TRBD1,-,TRBJ2-7,TGTGCCAGCAGGGACAGGGGGGGTTCCTACGAGCAGTACTTC,CASRDRGGSYEQYF
TRBV28,TRBD1,-,TRBJ2-3,TGTGCCAGCAACCTGGTGGACAGGGGGCGAGATACGCAGTATTTT,CASNLVDRGRDTQYF
TRBV19,TRBD1,-,TRBJ1-5,TGTGCCAGTATGGTAATTCAGGGGGCGGGGGGCAATCAGCCCCAGCATTTT,CASMVIQGAGGNQPQHF
TRBV7-9,-,-,TRBJ2-7,TGTGCCAGCAGCTTTGAGTCGGCAAGGTCTTACTACGAGCAGTACTTC,CASSFESARSYYEQYF
TRBV12-5,-,once,TRBJ2-1,TGTGCTAGTGGTTTTTCCCCCGTTGCGCCGACAGTGGGAGAGAGTGAGCAGTTCTTC,CASGFSPVAPTVGESEQFF
TRBV11-2,-,-,TRBJ1-1,TGTGCCAGCAGCTTCCGGACAGCCCCACAAGCTTTCTTT,CASSFRTAPQAFF
TRBV27,-,-,TRBJ2-7,TGTGCCAGCATCACGCCCCCCGGGACGGAGCCCTACGAGCAGTACTTC,CASITPPGTEPYEQYF
TRBV27,TRBD1,once,TRBJ1-1,TGTGCCAGCAGTTTTCAAGGGGGCAGAACTGAAGCTTTCTTT,CASSFQGGRTEAFF
TRBV12-5,-,-,TRBJ1-3,TGTGCTAGTGGTTTCATTATCGATCGGGGGGTTAACTCTGGAAACACCATATATTTT,CASGFIIDRGVNSGNTIYF
TRBV14,-,-,TRBJ1-1,TGTGCCAGCAGCCAAGATTGGTGGGCAGGGGACACTGAAGCTTTCTTT,CASSQDWWAGDTEAFF
TRBV2,-,few,TRBJ2-2,TGTGCCAGCAGACAGGACTACACCGGGGAGCTGTTTTTT,CASRQDYTGELFF
TRBV2,-,-,TRBJ2-7,TGTGCCAGCAGTGCGGCCTACGAGCAGTACTTC,CASSAAYEQYF
TRBV11-2,-,-,TRBJ2-5,TGTGCCAGCCGAAGGGGGGTACTCCTACAAGAGACCCAGTACTTC,CASRRGVLLQETQYF
TRBV6-5,TRBD1,-,TRBJ1-6,TGTGCCAGCAGGCGGTGGGACAGTAATTCACCCCTCCACTTT,CASRRWDSNSPLHF
TRBV5-1,-,-,TRBJ1-2,TGCGCCAGCAGGGATGACTATGGCTACACCTTC,CASRDDYGYTF
TRBV3-1/TRBV3-2,-,-,TRBJ2-1,TGTGCCAGCAGCCAAGCCACCACCTCGGGTGAGCAGTTCTTC,CASSQATTSGEQFF
TRBV14,TRBD1,-,TRBJ2-6,TGTGCCAGCAGCCAACGGACAGGGGGCCCACCTGGGGCCAACGTCCTGACTTTC,CASSQRTGGPPGANVLTF
TRBV5-1,-,-,TRBJ1-2,TGCGCCAGCAGCTTGGGAGGGTTTGGCTACACCTTC,CASSLGGFGYTF
TRBV3-1/TRBV3-2,TRBD2,once,TRBJ2-3,TGTGCCAGCAGCCAAAACGAGCTAGCGGGGGGGCGGGATACGCAGTATTTT,CASSQNELAGGRDTQYF
TRBV7-3,TRBD1,-,TRBJ2-5,TGTGCCAGCAGCGTCACAGGGGGAGAGACCCAGTACTTC,CASSVTGGETQYF
TRBV19,-,-,TRBJ1-5,TGTGCCAGTAGGACTACAGGGATTAGCAATCAGCCCCAGCATTTT,CASRTTGISNQPQHF
TRBV2,TRBD1,-,TRBJ2-4,TGTGCCAGACAACAGGGGCCTGGGAACATTCAGTACTTC,CARQQGPGNIQYF
TRBV2,TRBD1,few,TRBJ2-7,TGTGCCAGCAGAGACTGGACAGGGGGGTCCTACGAGCAGTACTTC,CASRDWTGGSYEQYF